Below, 23 T cell receptor beta chains from the same sample are listed, as sequenced in a study of blood T cell repertoires in COVID-19. TCRdb keeps only in-frame clones here, not all; method: immunoSEQ multiplex PCR. The table lists nearly 45,000 clones, around 79% of them singletons. The sample was peripheral blood. Receptors originate from a human donor in a cohort sampled during active COVID-19.

The chain recombines TRBV3-1 (or the pseudogene TRBV3-2) with TRBJ1-6; weak D call: TRBD1 (5 bases). The CDR3 length is 14 residues. Germline V gene data show CDR1 as LGHDT and CDR2 as YNNKEL (reference sequence). Trimming pared 1 base from V and 6 bases from J, leaving 7 bases between. The CDR3 loop reads CASSQGRANSPLHF. As DNA, the CDR3 is TGTGCCAGCAGCCAAGGCAGGGCTAATTCACCCCTCCACTTT.

The chain combines TRBV18 with TRBJ2-5; the D gene is possibly TRBD1 (6 bases). V was shortened by 1 base and J by 4 bases, with 10 bases between the two germline ends. This CDR3 contains 14 residues. Germline V lookup: CDR1 KGHSH, CDR2 LQKENI. The CDR3 sequence: CASSPQDSAETQYF. Here the CDR3 DNA reads TGTGCCAGCTCACCACAGGACAGTGCAGAGACCCAGTACTTC. Full variable domain (remainder filled in from reference TRBV18 and TRBJ2-5): NAGVMQNPRHLVRRRGQEARLRCSPMKGHSHVYWYRQLPEEGLKFMVYLQKENIIDESGMPKERFSAEFPKEGPSILRIQQVVRGDSAAYFCASSPQDSAETQYFGPGTRLLVL.

The CDR3 spells CASSVTGAAQPQHF. CDR3 sequence (DNA): TGTGCCAGCAGTGTTACAGGGGCGGCTCAGCCCCAGCATTTT. The V gene is TRBV28, the J gene TRBJ1-5, with TRBD1 matching 7 bases. Germline CDR1 MDHEN, CDR2 SYDVKM. Trimming removed 5 bases from V and 6 bases from J; junction bases left unmatched: 7. This CDR3 has 14 residues.

The chain employs TRBV2 and TRBJ2-2; TRBD2 matches at 13 bases. CDR3 length equals 17 residues. From germline, CDR1 is SNHLY and CDR2 FYNNEI. With 7 bases clipped from V and 7 bases from J, the junction kept 12 bases outside the gene matches. The CDR3 region has the DNA TGTGCCAGCAAACGGACTAGCGGGAGAGATTTGGGCGGGGAGCTGTTTTTT. Translated, it gives CASKRTSGRDLGGELFF.

This chain links TRBV7-6 with TRBJ2-3; 13 bases align to TRBD2. V lost 5 bases and J lost 15; bases outside the gene matches: 14. Germline V gives CDR1 SGHVS, CDR2 FNYEAQ. The CDR3 length is 15 residues. CDR3 nucleotide sequence: TGTGCCAGCAGCCGAGGACTAGCGGGAGAGTTTGGGGAATATTTT. It yields the protein CASSRGLAGEFGEYF.

V and J are TRBV19 and TRBJ2-3; a possible D gene is TRBD1 (5 bases). The CDR3 extends over 16 amino acids. The germline V and J ends were trimmed by 5 bases and 2 bases, with 17 bases remaining between them. The germline gives CDR1 LNHDA, CDR2 SQIVND (reference sequence). The CDR3, as DNA: TGTGCCAGTAGTGCCATCCCACAGGCTTCCACAGATACGCAGTATTTT. Translation: CASSAIPQASTDTQYF.

V is TRBV4-3 and J is TRBJ2-7; 7 bases map to TRBD1. This CDR3 region has 15 residues. V shed 3 bases, J shed 0 bases, and the junction held 5 bases outside the gene matches. In germline, CDR1 is LGHNA, CDR2 YSLEER. The CDR3 DNA sequence: TGCGCCAGCAGCCAGGGCCGGGACAGCTCCTACGAGCAGTACTTC. This codes for CASSQGRDSSYEQYF.

The chain recombines TRBV6-2 or TRBV6-3 with TRBJ2-7; TRBD1 might be the D (7 bases). CDR3 length: 19 amino acids. The germline V gene has CDR1 MNHEY and CDR2 SVGEGT. V lost 0 bases and J lost 3, with 24 bases in between. The CDR3 DNA follows: TGTGCCAGCAGTTACTCAGGTTACAGGGGCGGCGGGACCTACTACGAGCAGTACTTC. Translating it yields CASSYSGYRGGGTYYEQYF.

The genes are TRBV10-2 and TRBJ2-3; 7 positions match TRBD2. Trimming cost V 0 bases and J 2 bases; bases outside gene matches: 8. The CDR3 runs 17 residues. CDR1 and CDR2 (germline): WSHSY, SAAADI. The CDR3 is CASSESGWGGPTDTQYF. As DNA, the CDR3 is TGCGCCAGCAGTGAGTCGGGGTGGGGGGGACCCACAGATACGCAGTATTTT.

By share of the sample, this clone is large. This chain joins TRBV18 and TRBJ2-7; D may be TRBD2 (6 bases). The germline V gene encodes CDR1 KGHSH and CDR2 LQKENI. Trimming left V 6 bases short and J 2 bases short, with 14 bases between. This CDR3 spans 14 amino acids. CDR3 amino acids: CASSPGVGAYEQYF. The CDR3, as DNA: TGTGCCAGCTCGCCGGGGGTCGGCGCCTACGAGCAGTACTTC. The complete variable domain, with remaining parts taken from reference TRBV18 and TRBJ2-7, reads NAGVMQNPRHLVRRRGQEARLRCSPMKGHSHVYWYRQLPEEGLKFMVYLQKENIIDESGMPKERFSAEFPKEGPSILRIQQVVRGDSAAYFCASSPGVGAYEQYFGPGTRLTVT.

This chain joins TRBV5-1 and TRBJ2-1, with 14 bases lining up with TRBD2. This CDR3 is built from 16 residues. Germline CDR1 and CDR2: SGHRS and YFSETQ. V trimming: 4 bases; J trimming: 7 bases; junction bases outside the gene matches: 7. CDR3 DNA sequence: TGCGCCAGCAGCACCTGGACTAGCGGGAGGCTGAATGAGCAGTTCTTC. Translated, it gives CASSTWTSGRLNEQFF. Filled out from reference TRBV5-1 and TRBJ2-1, the complete variable domain reads KAGVTQTPRYLIKTRGQQVTLSCSPISGHRSVSWYQQTPGQGLQFLFEYFSETQRNKGNFPGRFSGRQFSNSRSEMNVSTLELGDSALYLCASSTWTSGRLNEQFFGPGTRLTVL.

The CDR3 DNA follows: TGTGCCAGCAGCCCGGGGGTGGGACTAGGAAACACCGGGGAGCTGTTTTTT. It encodes CASSPGVGLGNTGELFF. The chain uses TRBV11-2 and TRBJ2-2; 8 nucleotides agree with TRBD2. Germline V gene sequence: CDR1 SGHAT, CDR2 FQNNGV. The length of the CDR3 is 17 residues. Germline trimming cut 5 bases from V and 2 bases from J; bases unmatched to any gene: 10.

The V gene is TRBV6-1, the J gene TRBJ2-1; 9 positions agree with TRBD2. CDR1 MNHNS and CDR2 SASEGT come from the germline V gene. Trimming removed 2 bases from V and 7 bases from J; junction bases left unmatched: 9. The CDR3 is made up of 16 amino acids. The CDR3 sequence: CASSEFSGSDWNEQFF. The CDR3 nucleotides read TGTGCCAGCAGTGAATTTAGCGGGAGTGATTGGAATGAGCAGTTCTTC.

This clone was picked up one time. The chain links TRBV19 to TRBJ2-3; perhaps TRBD2 as D (7 bases). V gave up 6 bases and J gave up 0 bases, with 16 bases separating them. CDR3 size: 16 residues. Germline CDR1 reads LNHDA; CDR2 reads SQIVND (reference sequence). The DNA for the CDR3 is TGTGCCAGTAGACAGAGGGGGGGCCGGAGCACAGATACGCAGTATTTT. It is translated as CASRQRGGRSTDTQYF.

The rearrangement links TRBV15 to TRBJ2-7; D ambiguous. This CDR3 spans 14 amino acids. Trimming took off 0 bases at V and 2 bases at J, with 8 bases between the two ends. Germline V CDR1 and CDR2: LNHNV, YYDKDF (reference sequence). Here the CDR3 reads CATSRDRGPYEQYF. The CDR3, as DNA: TGTGCCACCAGCAGAGACCGCGGCCCCTACGAGCAGTACTTC.

The V and J genes are TRBV2 and TRBJ2-5, with 7 bases fitting TRBD2. The CDR3 is made up of 14 amino acids. V lost 8 bases to trimming and J lost 3 bases; unmatched junction nucleotides: 9. Germline assignment: CDR1 SNHLY and CDR2 FYNNEI. The CDR3 here is CASGREGGEETQYF. CDR3 bases: TGTGCCAGCGGCAGGGAGGGAGGGGAAGAGACCCAGTACTTC. Combining the CDR3 with reference TRBV2 and TRBJ2-5 gives the whole variable domain EPEVTQTPSHQVTQMGQEVILRCVPISNHLYFYWYRQILGQKVEFLVSFYNNEISEKSEIFDDQFSVERPDGSNFTLKIRSTKLEDSAMYFCASGREGGEETQYFGPGTRLLVL.

V and J are TRBV29-1 and TRBJ1-1; D may be TRBD1 (6 bases). The V end was cut by 1 base, the J end by 4 bases, with 13 bases between. The CDR3 is 14 residues long. Germline V gives CDR1 SQVTM, CDR2 ANQGSEA. The CDR3 here is CSVEVRGQSTEAFF. The CDR3 nucleotides read TGCAGCGTTGAAGTCCGAGGACAGTCCACTGAAGCTTTCTTT. The full variable domain, rest sourced from reference TRBV29-1 and TRBJ1-1, is SAVISQKPSRDICQRGTSLTIQCQVDSQVTMMFWYRQQPGQSLTLIATANQGSEATYESGFVIDKFPISRPNLTFSTLTVSNMSPEDSSIYLCSVEVRGQSTEAFFGQGTRLTVV.

This sequence joins TRBV13 and TRBJ2-1; 11 bases are shared with TRBD2. Germline trimming cut 3 bases from V and 7 bases from J; bases unmatched to any gene: 5. Germline values: CDR1 PRHDT, CDR2 FYEKMQ (reference sequence). The CDR3 spans 15 residues. CDR3 in DNA: TGTGCCAGCAGCTTGAGACTAGCGGGACTAAATGAGCAGTTCTTC. This translates into CASSLRLAGLNEQFF.

This clone was observed a single time. The V call is TRBV6-2 or TRBV6-3, the J call TRBJ2-3; D call uncertain. CDR1 and CDR2 from the germline V gene are MNHEY and SVGEGT. The length of the CDR3 is 16 residues. The V end lost 5 bases, the J end lost 6 bases, and 21 bases lay between the germline ends. In DNA, the CDR3 is TGTGCCAGCAGTCGTACTTGGGCCTTAACTGCGGATACGCAGTATTTT. This translates into CASSRTWALTADTQYF.

This clone has only one observation. This sequence joins TRBV18 and TRBJ1-1; 7 bases line up with TRBD1. The germline CDR1 and CDR2 sequences are KGHSH and LQKENI. The CDR3 length is 13 residues. With 3 bases clipped from V and 5 bases from J, the junction kept 3 bases outside the gene matches. The CDR3 loop is CASSPDRETEAFF. The CDR3 DNA reads TGTGCCAGCTCACCTGACAGGGAGACTGAAGCTTTCTTT.

The V and J genes are TRBV2 and TRBJ2-3; 8 bases map to TRBD1. CDR1 and CDR2 (germline): SNHLY, FYNNEI. CDR3 length: 15 residues. Losses at the gene ends were 3 bases for V and 2 bases for J; bases not matched to a gene: 4. The CDR3: CASSDTGGPTDTQYF. The CDR3 DNA reads TGTGCCAGCAGTGATACAGGGGGGCCCACAGATACGCAGTATTTT.

The chain employs TRBV30 and TRBJ1-5, with TRBD1 matching over 8 bases. J gave up 2 bases and V 3 bases, and 3 bases lay outside the gene matches. CDR1 GTSNPN and CDR2 SVGIG come from the germline V gene (reference sequence). The CDR3 covers 14 residues. CDR3: CAWRGTGGNQPQHF. CDR3 nucleotides: TGTGCCTGGAGGGGGACAGGCGGCAATCAGCCCCAGCATTTT.

The CDR3 DNA reads TGCGCCAGCAGCTTGGACAGGGACACAGATACGCAGTATTTT. This translates into CASSLDRDTDTQYF. The chain has TRBV4-3 and TRBJ2-3; 8 bases match TRBD1. Germline V gene sequence: CDR1 LGHNA, CDR2 YSLEER. Germline trimming cut 5 bases from V and 2 bases from J; bases unmatched to any gene: 3. The CDR3 has 14 residues.